This T cell receptor beta chain came from a study of T cells in Graves' hyperthyroidism and ophthalmopathy. Researchers took RNA transcripts and amplified the TCR beta CDR3 regions from them. The HTBI primer set served for first-round RT-PCR of the TCR CDR3. TCRdb re-derived calls from the multiplex PCR reads in MiXCR, one entry per CDR3 protein. The table has 640,000 or so distinct CDR3 sequences, around 14% seen once; the top ten hold roughly 7.1%. This clonotype was detected ten times or more. The J segment lost 3 bases and the V segment lost 5 bases, leaving 4 bases of the junction unmatched. Germline lookup yields CDR1 SGHVS and CDR2 FQNEAQ. CDR3 size: 14 residues.

The sequence was collected from a young woman with Graves' ophthalmopathy. J is TRBJ1-1 and V is TRBV7-8; 9 nucleotides line up with TRBD1. Sequencing used blood. CDR3 DNA: TGTGCCAGCAGCCCCGGACAGGGGTACACTGAAGCTTTCTTT. Its protein product is CASSPGQGYTEAFF.